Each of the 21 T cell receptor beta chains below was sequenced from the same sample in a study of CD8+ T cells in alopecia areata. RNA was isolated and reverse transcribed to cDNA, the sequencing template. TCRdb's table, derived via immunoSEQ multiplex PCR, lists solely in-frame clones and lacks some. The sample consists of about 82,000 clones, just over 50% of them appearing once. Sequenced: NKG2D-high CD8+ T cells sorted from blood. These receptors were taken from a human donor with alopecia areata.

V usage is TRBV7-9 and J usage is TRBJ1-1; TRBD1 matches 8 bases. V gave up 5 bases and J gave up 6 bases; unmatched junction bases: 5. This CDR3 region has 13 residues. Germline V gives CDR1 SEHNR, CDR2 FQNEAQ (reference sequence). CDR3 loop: CASSPTGVPEAFF. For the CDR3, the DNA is TGTGCCAGCAGCCCGACAGGGGTTCCTGAAGCTTTCTTT.

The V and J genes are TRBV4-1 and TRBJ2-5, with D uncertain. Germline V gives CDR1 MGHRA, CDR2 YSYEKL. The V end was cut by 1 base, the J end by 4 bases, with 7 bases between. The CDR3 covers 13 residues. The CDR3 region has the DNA TGCGCCAGCAGCCAAGGGACGGGAGAGACCCAGTACTTC. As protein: CASSQGTGETQYF.

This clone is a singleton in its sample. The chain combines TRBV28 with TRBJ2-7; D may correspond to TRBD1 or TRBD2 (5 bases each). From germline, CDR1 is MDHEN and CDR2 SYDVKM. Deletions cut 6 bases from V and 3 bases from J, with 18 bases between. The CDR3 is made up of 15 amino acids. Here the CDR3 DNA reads TGTGCCAGCAGCCAGACGGGACCGGGCGGCTACGAGCAGTACTTC. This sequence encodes CASSQTGPGGYEQYF.

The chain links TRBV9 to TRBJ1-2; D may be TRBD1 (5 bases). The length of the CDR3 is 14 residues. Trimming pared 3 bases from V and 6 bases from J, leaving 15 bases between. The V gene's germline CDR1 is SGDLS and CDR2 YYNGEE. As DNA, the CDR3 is TGTGCCAGCAGCGGGGGGACTGCCGGGCATGGCTACACCTTC. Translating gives CASSGGTAGHGYTF.

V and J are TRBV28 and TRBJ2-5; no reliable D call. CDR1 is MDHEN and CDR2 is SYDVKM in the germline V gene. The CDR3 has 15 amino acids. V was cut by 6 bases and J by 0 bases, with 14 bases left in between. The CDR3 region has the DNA TGTGCCAGCAGCTCGCTCGAGAGCTACCAAGAGACCCAGTACTTC. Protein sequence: CASSSLESYQETQYF.

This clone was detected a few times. CDR3 DNA sequence: TGTGCCAGCAGCAAAGTCCCACTAGCGGAGTACAATGAGCAGTTCTTC. It codes for CASSKVPLAEYNEQFF. The J gene is TRBJ2-1, the V gene TRBV21-1; the DNA was not used to check the table's D call, TRBD2. TRBV21-1 is noted as a pseudogene. This CDR3 has 16 residues.

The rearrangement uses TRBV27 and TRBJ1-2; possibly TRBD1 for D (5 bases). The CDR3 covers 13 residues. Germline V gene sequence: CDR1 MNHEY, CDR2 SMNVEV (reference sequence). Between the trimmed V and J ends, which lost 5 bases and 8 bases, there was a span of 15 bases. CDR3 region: CASSGPRGDGYTF. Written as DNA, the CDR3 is TGTGCCAGCAGTGGCCCTAGGGGCGACGGCTACACCTTC.

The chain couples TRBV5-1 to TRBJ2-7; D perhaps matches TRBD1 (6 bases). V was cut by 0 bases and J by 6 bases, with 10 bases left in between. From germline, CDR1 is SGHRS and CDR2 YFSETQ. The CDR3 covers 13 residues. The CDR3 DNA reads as TGCGCCAGCAGCTTGGACTCAGGGGCCGAGCAGTACTTC. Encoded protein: CASSLDSGAEQYF.

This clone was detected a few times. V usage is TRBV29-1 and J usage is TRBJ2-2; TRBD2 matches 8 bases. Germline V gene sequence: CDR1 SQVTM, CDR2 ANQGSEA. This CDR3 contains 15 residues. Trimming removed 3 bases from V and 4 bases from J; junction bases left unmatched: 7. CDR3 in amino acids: CSVEGREATTGELFF. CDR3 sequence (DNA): TGCAGCGTTGAGGGGCGGGAGGCGACCACCGGGGAGCTGTTTTTT.

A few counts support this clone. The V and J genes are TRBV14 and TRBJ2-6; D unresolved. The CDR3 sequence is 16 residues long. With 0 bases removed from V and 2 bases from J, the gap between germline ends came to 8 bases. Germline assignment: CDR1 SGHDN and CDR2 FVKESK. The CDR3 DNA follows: TGTGCCAGCAGCCAAGATTGGGTTACTGGGGCCAACGTCCTGACTTTC. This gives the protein CASSQDWVTGANVLTF.

CDR3 sequence: CAWSDKNEQYF. CDR3 sequence (DNA): TGTGCCTGGAGCGACAAAAACGAGCAGTACTTC. This chain joins TRBV30 and TRBJ2-7, with D unresolved. CDR1 is GTSNPN, CDR2 SVGIG, per germline (reference sequence). Trimming shortened V by 3 bases and J by 5 bases, and 8 bases separated the two germline ends. The CDR3 contains 11 residues.

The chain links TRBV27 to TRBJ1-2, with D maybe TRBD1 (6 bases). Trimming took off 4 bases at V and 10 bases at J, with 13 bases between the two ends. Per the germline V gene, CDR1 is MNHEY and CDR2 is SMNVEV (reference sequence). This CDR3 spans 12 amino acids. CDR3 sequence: CASSSHREHYTF. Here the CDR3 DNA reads TGTGCCAGCAGTTCGCACAGGGAGCACTACACCTTC.

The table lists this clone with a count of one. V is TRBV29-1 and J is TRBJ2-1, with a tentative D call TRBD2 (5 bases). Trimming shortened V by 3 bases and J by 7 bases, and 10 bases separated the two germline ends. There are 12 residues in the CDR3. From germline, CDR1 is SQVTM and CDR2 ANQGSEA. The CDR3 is CSVDAGFNEQFF. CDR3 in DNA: TGCAGCGTTGACGCGGGCTTTAATGAGCAGTTCTTC.

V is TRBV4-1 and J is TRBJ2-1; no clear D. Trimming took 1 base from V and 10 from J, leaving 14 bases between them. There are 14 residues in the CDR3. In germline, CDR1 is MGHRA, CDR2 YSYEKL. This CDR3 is CASSQAISDREQFF. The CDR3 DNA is TGCGCCAGCAGCCAAGCCATCTCAGACCGGGAGCAGTTCTTC.

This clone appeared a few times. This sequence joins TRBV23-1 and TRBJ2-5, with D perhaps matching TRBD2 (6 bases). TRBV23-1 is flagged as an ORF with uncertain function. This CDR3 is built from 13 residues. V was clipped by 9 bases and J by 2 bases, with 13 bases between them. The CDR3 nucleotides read TGCGCCAGGCGGGACTCCCTTCAAGAGACCCAGTACTTC. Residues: CARRDSLQETQYF.

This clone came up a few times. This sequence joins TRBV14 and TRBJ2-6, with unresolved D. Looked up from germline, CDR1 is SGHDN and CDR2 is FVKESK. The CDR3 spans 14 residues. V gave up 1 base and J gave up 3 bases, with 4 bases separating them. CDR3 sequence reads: CASSQGVGANVLTF. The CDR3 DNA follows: TGTGCCAGCAGCCAAGGGGTTGGGGCCAACGTCCTGACTTTC.

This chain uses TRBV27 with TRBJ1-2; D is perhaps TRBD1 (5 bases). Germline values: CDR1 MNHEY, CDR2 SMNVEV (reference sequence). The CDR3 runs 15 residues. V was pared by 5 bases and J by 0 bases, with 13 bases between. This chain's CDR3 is CASSPGRQSNYGYTF. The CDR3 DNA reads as TGTGCCAGCAGTCCAGGGAGGCAGTCTAACTATGGCTACACCTTC.

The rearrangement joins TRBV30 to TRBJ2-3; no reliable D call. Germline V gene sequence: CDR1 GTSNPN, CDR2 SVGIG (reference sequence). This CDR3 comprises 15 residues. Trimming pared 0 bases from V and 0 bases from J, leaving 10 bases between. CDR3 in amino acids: CAWSVLEISTDTQYF. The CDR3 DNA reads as TGTGCCTGGAGTGTCCTAGAGATAAGCACAGATACGCAGTATTTT.

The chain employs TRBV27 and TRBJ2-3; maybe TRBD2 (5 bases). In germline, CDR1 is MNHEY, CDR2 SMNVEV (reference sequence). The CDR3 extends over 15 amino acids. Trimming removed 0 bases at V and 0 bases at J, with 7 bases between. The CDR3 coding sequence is TGTGCCAGCAGTTTATCCGGCGGGAGCACAGATACGCAGTATTTT. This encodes CASSLSGGSTDTQYF.

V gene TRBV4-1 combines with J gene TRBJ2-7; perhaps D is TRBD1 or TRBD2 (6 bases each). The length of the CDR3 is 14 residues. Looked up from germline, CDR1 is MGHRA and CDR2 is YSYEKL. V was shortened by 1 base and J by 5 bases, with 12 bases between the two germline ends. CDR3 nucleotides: TGCGCCAGCAGCCAAGGCCCGGGGGCGGACGAGCAGTACTTC. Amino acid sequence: CASSQGPGADEQYF.

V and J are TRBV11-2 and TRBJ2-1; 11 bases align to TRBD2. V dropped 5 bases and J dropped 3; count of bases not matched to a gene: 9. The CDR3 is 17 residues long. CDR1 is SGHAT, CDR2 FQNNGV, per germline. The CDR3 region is CASSTTSSGGFYNEQFF. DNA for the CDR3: TGTGCCAGCAGCACTACCTCTAGCGGGGGGTTCTACAATGAGCAGTTCTTC.